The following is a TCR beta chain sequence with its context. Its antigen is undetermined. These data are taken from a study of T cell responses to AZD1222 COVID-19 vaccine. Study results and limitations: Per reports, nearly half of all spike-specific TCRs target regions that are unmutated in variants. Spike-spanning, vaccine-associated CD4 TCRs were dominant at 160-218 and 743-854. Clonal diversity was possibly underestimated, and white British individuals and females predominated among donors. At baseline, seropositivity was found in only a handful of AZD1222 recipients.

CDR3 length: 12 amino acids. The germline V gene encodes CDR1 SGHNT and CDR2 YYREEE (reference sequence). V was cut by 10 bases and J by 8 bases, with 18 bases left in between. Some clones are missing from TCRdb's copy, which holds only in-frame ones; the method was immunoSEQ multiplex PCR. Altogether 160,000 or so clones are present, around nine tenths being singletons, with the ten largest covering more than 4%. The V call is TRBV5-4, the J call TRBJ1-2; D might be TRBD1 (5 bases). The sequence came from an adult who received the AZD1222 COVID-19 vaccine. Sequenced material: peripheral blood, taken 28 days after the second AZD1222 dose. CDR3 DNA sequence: TGTGCCGCAGGGACCGGTGGATGGGGCTACACCTTC. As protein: CAAGTGGWGYTF. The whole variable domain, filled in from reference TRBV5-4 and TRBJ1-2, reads ETGVTQSPTHLIKTRGQQVTLRCSSQSGHNTVSWYQQALGQGPQFIFQYYREEENGRGNFPPRFSGLQFPNYSSELNVNALELDDSALYLCAAGTGGWGYTFGSGTRLTVV.